A selection of T cell receptor beta chains follows, all from one sample in a study of low-dose radiotherapy and immunotherapy resistance in tumors. One entry per CDR3 protein results from TCRdb running MiXCR on the reads. The repertoire holds about 71,000 distinct CDR3 sequences, around 30% seen once, with around 10% in the top ten. The specimen was PBMCs, collected before treatment. These receptors all stem from a female donor with ovarian cancer. CDR3s include the opening cysteine and the closing phenylalanine or tryptophan. D genes are given only for firm matches. Size is omitted from some rows. Given values are once, few, many or a class for expanded clones.

D: TRBD1
J: TRBJ1-1
size: many
V: TRBV3-1
CDR3: CASRQGTVNTEAFF
DNA: TGTGCCAGCAGGCAGGGGACAGTGAACACTGAAGCTTTCTTT

D: NA
J: TRBJ2-3
size: NA
V: TRBV5-1
CDR3: CASSSEGVSADTQYF
DNA: TGCGCCAGCAGCTCTGAGGGGGTTAGTGCAGATACGCAGTATTTT

D: NA
J: TRBJ1-1
size: NA
V: TRBV29-1
CDR3: CSVDIGPAAAFF
DNA: TGCAGCGTTGATATCGGACCCGCTGCGGCTTTCTTT

D: TRBD1
J: TRBJ2-1
size: few
V: TRBV28
CDR3: CAGRDRGYGEQFF
DNA: TGTGCCGGACGGGACAGGGGCTACGGTGAGCAGTTCTTC

D: NA
J: TRBJ2-3
size: many
V: TRBV24-1
CDR3: CATSKDPTPPTDTQYF
DNA: TGTGCCACCAGTAAGGACCCTACCCCCCCCACAGATACGCAGTATTTT

D: NA
J: TRBJ2-7
size: once
V: TRBV28
CDR3: CASSLYQRPPYEQYF
DNA: TGTGCCAGCAGTTTATACCAGAGGCCCCCCTACGAGCAGTACTTC

D: NA
J: TRBJ2-5
size: many
V: TRBV30
CDR3: CAWSQGLETQYF
DNA: TGTGCCTGGAGCCAGGGCCTGGAGACCCAGTACTTC

D: TRBD1
J: TRBJ1-6
size: many
V: TRBV3-1
CDR3: CASNRDRNSPLHF
DNA: TGTGCCAGCAACCGGGACAGGAATTCACCCCTCCACTTT

D: TRBD2
J: TRBJ2-1
size: NA
V: TRBV20-1
CDR3: CSADTSGRVDEQFF
DNA: TGCAGTGCGGATACTAGCGGGAGGGTCGATGAGCAGTTCTTC

D: NA
J: TRBJ2-3
size: NA
V: TRBV7-9
CDR3: CASTPGSSVEQYF
DNA: TGTGCCAGCACCCCTGGGTCTAGCGTCGAGCAGTATTTT

D: NA
J: TRBJ1-5
size: once
V: TRBV12-3/TRBV12-4
CDR3: CASSLAALGGSNQPQHF
DNA: TGTGCCAGCAGTTTAGCCGCCTTGGGGGGTAGCAATCAGCCCCAGCATTTT

D: NA
J: TRBJ1-2
size: many
V: TRBV24-1
CDR3: CATSDGKGEGYTF
DNA: TGTGCCACCAGTGATGGAAAGGGCGAAGGCTACACCTTC

D: NA
J: TRBJ1-3
size: NA
V: TRBV2
CDR3: CASSEQQSGNTIYF
DNA: TGTGCCAGCAGTGAACAACAGTCTGGAAACACCATATATTTT

D: TRBD1
J: TRBJ2-7
size: once
V: TRBV18
CDR3: CASSPLRPGTGTIYEQYF
DNA: TGTGCCAGCTCACCACTCCGGCCCGGGACAGGGACCATCTACGAGCAGTACTTC

D: NA
J: TRBJ1-2
size: many
V: TRBV4-2
CDR3: CASSQDRFGGSFNYGYTF
DNA: TGTGCCAGCAGCCAAGACCGGTTTGGAGGGTCGTTTAACTATGGCTACACCTTC

D: NA
J: TRBJ2-3
size: many
V: TRBV18
CDR3: CASSLRLTGGAGPDTQYF
DNA: TGTGCCAGCTCACTAAGATTAACGGGGGGCGCCGGTCCAGATACGCAGTATTTT

D: TRBD1
J: TRBJ2-7
size: NA
V: TRBV2
CDR3: CASSRLTGNEQYF
DNA: TGTGCCAGCAGTAGATTGACAGGGAACGAGCAGTACTTC

D: NA
J: TRBJ2-1
size: many
V: TRBV2
CDR3: CASSEERPNHEQFF
DNA: TGTGCCAGCAGTGAAGAGAGGCCTAACCATGAGCAGTTCTTC

D: TRBD1
J: TRBJ2-1
size: many
V: TRBV27
CDR3: CASSSTGTGGYNEQFF
DNA: TGTGCCAGCAGTTCGACCGGGACAGGGGGTTACAATGAGCAGTTCTTC

D: NA
J: TRBJ2-7
size: many
V: TRBV7-8
CDR3: CASSLIAGGLAYEQYF
DNA: TGTGCCAGCAGCCTGATTGCTGGAGGGCTTGCCTACGAGCAGTACTTC

D: NA
J: TRBJ2-7
size: many
V: TRBV23-1
CDR3: CASSQETDSTYEQYF
DNA: TGCGCCAGCAGTCAAGAGACGGACAGTACCTACGAGCAGTACTTC

D: TRBD2
J: TRBJ2-2
size: NA
V: TRBV28
CDR3: CASSLWGLAGGPGELFF
DNA: TGTGCCAGCAGTTTATGGGGACTAGCGGGAGGGCCAGGGGAGCTGTTTTTT

D: NA
J: TRBJ2-7
size: many
V: TRBV5-5
CDR3: CASSRTGTMTYEQYF
DNA: TGTGCCAGCAGCAGAACCGGGACGATGACCTACGAGCAGTACTTC

D: NA
J: TRBJ1-5
size: many
V: TRBV28
CDR3: CASSVAGDNQPQHF
DNA: TGTGCCAGCAGTGTAGCAGGGGACAATCAGCCCCAGCATTTT

D: TRBD2
J: TRBJ2-1
size: many
V: TRBV24-1
CDR3: CATRKYIAGGPDNEQFF
DNA: TGTGCCACCAGAAAATACATAGCGGGAGGGCCCGACAATGAGCAGTTCTTC

D: TRBD1
J: TRBJ1-1
size: NA
V: TRBV5-1
CDR3: CASSLATGGAAEAFF
DNA: TGCGCCAGCAGCTTGGCCACAGGGGGCGCGGCTGAAGCTTTCTTT

D: NA
J: TRBJ2-7
size: NA
V: TRBV6-2/TRBV6-3
CDR3: CATRYRALRQTYEQYF
DNA: TGTGCCACAAGATACAGGGCCTTGCGCCAAACCTACGAGCAGTACTTC

D: NA
J: TRBJ2-5
size: many
V: TRBV7-9
CDR3: CASSFAETQYF
DNA: TGTGCCAGCAGCTTCGCCGAGACCCAGTACTTC

D: NA
J: TRBJ1-5
size: many
V: TRBV21-1
CDR3: CASSKFSLDYQPQHF
DNA: TGTGCCAGCAGCAAATTTTCCCTAGACTATCAGCCCCAGCATTTT

D: TRBD2
J: TRBJ2-1
size: NA
V: TRBV6-6
CDR3: CASRVSSGRAGGNEQFF
DNA: TGTGCCAGCAGGGTGTCTAGCGGGAGGGCCGGGGGCAATGAGCAGTTCTTC

D: TRBD2
J: TRBJ2-3
size: few
V: TRBV4-1
CDR3: CASSQDGAGGGADTQYF
DNA: TGCGCCAGCAGCCAAGATGGGGCGGGGGGGGGGGCAGATACGCAGTATTTT

D: NA
J: TRBJ2-1
size: many
V: TRBV7-3
CDR3: CASSLSGDTYNEQFF
DNA: TGTGCCAGCAGCTTGTCCGGGGACACCTACAATGAGCAGTTCTTC

D: TRBD2
J: TRBJ2-3
size: many
V: TRBV20-1
CDR3: CSARTGTSGSTDTQYF
DNA: TGCAGTGCCAGAACCGGGACTAGCGGTTCCACAGATACGCAGTATTTT

D: TRBD2
J: TRBJ2-1
size: NA
V: TRBV20-1
CDR3: CSARQGGGLYNEQFF
DNA: TGCAGTGCTAGGCAGGGCGGGGGGCTCTACAATGAGCAGTTCTTC

D: TRBD2
J: TRBJ2-1
size: many
V: TRBV9
CDR3: CASSVGGGSYNEQFF
DNA: TGTGCCAGCAGCGTAGGGGGCGGGAGCTACAATGAGCAGTTCTTC

D: TRBD2
J: TRBJ2-1
size: many
V: TRBV20-1
CDR3: CSASDPSGGARSYNEQFF
DNA: TGCAGTGCTAGTGACCCTAGCGGGGGGGCCCGGTCCTACAATGAGCAGTTCTTC

D: NA
J: TRBJ2-7
size: few
V: TRBV28
CDR3: CASSSSYRVTYEQYF
DNA: TGTGCCAGCAGTTCATCTTACAGAGTTACTTACGAGCAGTACTTC

D: TRBD1
J: TRBJ1-1
size: many
V: TRBV5-1
CDR3: CASSSDRGTEAFF
DNA: TGCGCCAGCAGTTCCGACAGGGGCACTGAAGCTTTCTTT

D: NA
J: TRBJ2-7
size: NA
V: TRBV29-1
CDR3: CSAANRAQGGEQYF
DNA: TGCAGCGCGGCCAACAGGGCCCAGGGGGGGGAGCAGTACTTC

D: TRBD1
J: TRBJ2-7
size: NA
V: TRBV5-1
CDR3: CASSVTGTGGYEQYF
DNA: TGCGCCAGCAGTGTGACCGGGACAGGGGGCTACGAGCAGTACTTC

D: TRBD2
J: TRBJ2-2
size: many
V: TRBV25-1
CDR3: CASSASGTNTGELFF
DNA: TGTGCCAGCAGCGCTAGCGGTACGAACACCGGGGAGCTGTTTTTT

D: NA
J: TRBJ2-2
size: NA
V: TRBV5-1
CDR3: CASSLNRGQGNTGELFFF
DNA: NA

D: NA
J: TRBJ2-5
size: many
V: TRBV9
CDR3: CASSVAIGGHETQYF
DNA: TGTGCCAGCAGCGTAGCCATAGGGGGGCACGAGACCCAGTACTTC

D: NA
J: TRBJ2-1
size: NA
V: TRBV28
CDR3: CASSSHRVGRFF
DNA: TGTGCCAGCAGTTCCCACAGGGTGGGGCGTTTCTTC

D: NA
J: TRBJ2-3
size: many
V: TRBV28
CDR3: CASTPGHHTDTQYF
DNA: TGTGCCAGCACCCCCGGCCACCACACAGATACGCAGTATTTT

D: TRBD2
J: TRBJ2-3
size: many
V: TRBV20-1
CDR3: CSATSKSGGAGTDTQYF
DNA: TGCAGTGCTACCTCGAAAAGCGGGGGGGCTGGCACAGATACGCAGTATTTT

D: NA
J: TRBJ2-7
size: NA
V: TRBV7-8
CDR3: CASSLGVSEGEQYF
DNA: TGTGCCAGCAGCTTAGGGGTCTCCGAGGGCGAGCAGTACTTC

D: TRBD1
J: TRBJ1-2
size: few
V: TRBV27
CDR3: CASSLRQGLYGYTF
DNA: TGTGCCAGCAGCTTAAGACAGGGTCTCTATGGCTACACCTTC

D: NA
J: TRBJ2-3
size: NA
V: TRBV5-6
CDR3: CASSLGRDTDTQYF
DNA: TGTGCCAGCAGCTTGGGGAGGGACACAGATACGCAGTATTTT

D: TRBD2
J: TRBJ2-7
size: NA
V: TRBV6-5
CDR3: CASRTSGSYEQYF
DNA: TGTGCCAGCAGGACTAGCGGGAGTTACGAGCAGTACTTC

D: TRBD1
J: TRBJ2-5
size: few
V: TRBV3-1
CDR3: CASRHRGQETQYF
DNA: TGTGCCAGCAGGCACAGGGGTCAAGAGACCCAGTACTTC

D: TRBD2
J: TRBJ2-3
size: NA
V: TRBV15
CDR3: CATSKTSGGGADTQYF
DNA: TGTGCCACCAGCAAGACTAGCGGGGGAGGGGCAGATACGCAGTATTTT

D: TRBD2
J: TRBJ2-2
size: many
V: TRBV15
CDR3: CATSGTSGRYTGELFF
DNA: TGTGCCACCAGCGGGACTAGCGGGAGGTATACCGGGGAGCTGTTTTTT

D: NA
J: TRBJ1-5
size: NA
V: TRBV6-2/TRBV6-3
CDR3: CASGGMIGQPQHF
DNA: TGTGCCAGCGGTGGGATGATAGGTCAGCCCCAGCATTTT